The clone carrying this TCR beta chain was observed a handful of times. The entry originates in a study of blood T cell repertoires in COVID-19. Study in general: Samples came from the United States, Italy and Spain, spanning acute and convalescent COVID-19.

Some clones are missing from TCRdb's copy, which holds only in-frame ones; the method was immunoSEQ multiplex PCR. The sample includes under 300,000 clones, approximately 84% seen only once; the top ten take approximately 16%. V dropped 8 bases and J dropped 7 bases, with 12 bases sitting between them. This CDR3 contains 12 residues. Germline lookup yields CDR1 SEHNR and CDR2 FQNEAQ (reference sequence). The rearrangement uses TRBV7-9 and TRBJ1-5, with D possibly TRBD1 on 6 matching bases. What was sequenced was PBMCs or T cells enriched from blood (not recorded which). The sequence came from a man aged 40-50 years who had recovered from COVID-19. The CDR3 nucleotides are TGTGCCAGCCCTCGTGGGGGCCAGCCCCAGCATTTT. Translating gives CASPRGGQPQHF. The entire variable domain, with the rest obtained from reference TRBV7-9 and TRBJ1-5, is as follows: DTGVSQNPRHKITKRGQNVTFRCDPISEHNRLYWYRQTLGQGPEFLTYFQNEAQLEKSRLLSDRFSAERPKGSFSTLEIQRTEQGDSAMYLCASPRGGQPQHFGDGTRLSIL.